This T cell receptor beta chain was sequenced in a study of blood T cell repertoires in COVID-19. Per the authors' pipeline: Amplified reference gene primers provided the basis for estimating nucleated cell counts. Repertoires were generated with immunoSEQ multiplex PCR, while TCRdb's copy carries only in-frame clones and drops some. That table furnishes V, J and clone size, whereas the DNA furnished D and trimming. The data contain over 200,000 clones, roughly nine tenths of them singletons. CDR3 size: 13 residues. Germline V gene lookup returns CDR1 SGHRS and CDR2 YFSETQ. With 4 bases removed from V and 3 bases from J, the gap between germline ends came to 9 bases.

The V call is TRBV5-1, the J call TRBJ2-3, with a tentative D call TRBD1 (5 bases). This clonotype was sampled from a man between 40 and 49 years old with active or convalescent COVID-19. Material for sequencing was peripheral blood. The CDR3 nucleotides read TGCGCCAGCAGCCCAGACAGAACAGATACGCAGTATTTT. This encodes CASSPDRTDTQYF. The full variable domain, with the rest looked up from reference TRBV5-1 and TRBJ2-3, is KAGVTQTPRYLIKTRGQQVTLSCSPISGHRSVSWYQQTPGQGLQFLFEYFSETQRNKGNFPGRFSGRQFSNSRSEMNVSTLELGDSALYLCASSPDRTDTQYFGPGTRLTVL.